This T cell receptor (beta chain) was documented in a study of blood T cell repertoires in COVID-19. In the study overall: Spain, Italy and the United States supplied samples that represented acute and convalescent COVID-19. In each case, the material was cDNA or gDNA derived from T cells, B-cell-depleted T cells, or PBMCs.

Looked up from germline, CDR1 is MNHEY and CDR2 is SVGAGI. The CDR3 has 15 amino acids. V lost 0 bases and J lost 2; bases outside the gene matches: 1. Patients of the Seattle cohort, enrolled during active infection, were followed longitudinally. Source study methods: Amplification of reference gene primers provided the estimated nucleated cell counts. Generated by immunoSEQ multiplex PCR, the TCRdb table keeps only in-frame clones and is missing some. Clone size and the V and J calls come from that table; the DNA yielded D and trimming. The sample lists around 280,000 clones; around 92% were seen once.

The gene calls are TRBV6-5 and TRBJ2-7; 10 bases align to TRBD1. The sequence was obtained from a woman in her thirties with COVID-19, enrolled during active disease. The sequencing input was peripheral blood. The CDR3 nucleotides are TGTGCCAGCAGTTACTCGGGACAGGGGACCTACGAGCAGTACTTC. Protein product: CASSYSGQGTYEQYF.